The 26 T cell receptor beta chains in this list originate from one sample, sequenced in a study of blood T cells in healthy people across ages (dated by TCRdb to 2015 to 2017). Library preparation was by 5' RACE. TCRdb records Illumina HiSeq 2500 as the sequencer. A second PCR of roughly 6 to 11 cycles was run with a J-beta primer mix and a sample-barcoded 5' primer. TCRdb reprocessing: public reads trimmed at Q25 with fastp, clones called with MiXCR, in-frame beta chains kept. Under each unique CDR3 protein, matching rows form one entry showing the most common genes and DNA. Present in this sample are 380,000 or so distinct CDR3 sequences, about 55% of which were seen just once. The top ten constitute around 50% of the sample. The sample comprised blood. These receptors were taken from a man aged 55 to 70 in good health.

This clonotype was counted ten times or more. The chain has TRBV5-1 and TRBJ2-7; TRBD2 agrees at 12 bases. The V and J ends lost 0 bases and 9 bases, in that order; junction bases with no gene match: 16. Germline assignment: CDR1 SGHRS and CDR2 YFSETQ. This CDR3 is 18 amino acids long. The CDR3 nucleotides are TGCGCCAGCAGCTTGGTCCTAACCGGGACTAGCGGGTCCGGTGGGCAGTACTTC. This sequence encodes CASSLVLTGTSGSGGQYF. The full variable domain, completed using reference TRBV5-1 and TRBJ2-7, is KAGVTQTPRYLIKTRGQQVTLSCSPISGHRSVSWYQQTPGQGLQFLFEYFSETQRNKGNFPGRFSGRQFSNSRSEMNVSTLELGDSALYLCASSLVLTGTSGSGGQYFGPGTRLTVT.

J is TRBJ1-2 and V is TRBV5-5; TRBD1 matches 8 bases. With 4 bases clipped from V and 7 bases from J, the junction kept 9 bases outside the gene matches. The germline V gene encodes CDR1 SGHKS and CDR2 YYEKEE (reference sequence). CDR3 length: 14 amino acids. CDR3: CASSLETGVGGYTF. As DNA, the CDR3 is TGTGCCAGCAGCCTCGAGACAGGGGTTGGTGGCTACACCTTC.

This clonotype was seen only once. The conserved final phenylalanine or tryptophan is absent from the CDR3, which likely points to a read error. The chain has TRBV20-1 and TRBJ2-3, with D unclear. Gene TRBJ1-5 matches the end of the DNA better, so the J call may be wrong. The germline V gene has CDR1 DFQATT and CDR2 SNEGSKA (reference sequence). This CDR3 is 11 amino acids long. CDR3 sequence reads: CSAISGDTQHS. DNA for the CDR3: TGCAGTGCGATTAGCGGAGATACGCAGCATTCT.

This clonotype was picked up a small number of times. The rearrangement uses TRBV7-2 and TRBJ2-1, with a tentative D call TRBD1 (6 bases). There are 13 residues in the CDR3. Germline values: CDR1 SGHTA, CDR2 FQGNSA. V was cut by 5 bases and J by 7 bases, with 12 bases left in between. This chain's CDR3 is CASSQPRGNEQFF. CDR3 in DNA: TGTGCCAGCAGCCAACCTAGGGGGAATGAGCAGTTCTTC.

The V call is TRBV12-3 or TRBV12-4, the J call TRBJ2-4, with D possibly TRBD2 on 6 matching bases. V lost 3 bases and J 1 base, leaving 7 bases between the germline ends. The length of the CDR3 is 14 residues. The CDR3: CASSFGGAKNIQYF. CDR3 DNA sequence: TGTGCCAGCAGTTTTGGGGGGGCCAAAAACATTCAGTACTTC.

About this clonotype: A read error may produce the germline difference seen at one junction end. The rearrangement uses TRBV7-3 and TRBJ2-3; 8 bases fit TRBD2. In germline, CDR1 is SGHTA, CDR2 FQGTGA. The CDR3 sequence is 18 residues long. CDR3 DNA: TGTGCCAACAGCTTAAGAGGTCAAGCGGGAGATAGCACAGATACGCAGTATTTT. Its translation: CANSLRGQAGDSTDTQYF.

The genes are TRBV5-6 and TRBJ2-4; D remains unclear. The DNA end is a closer match to TRBJ2-7, so the J assignment may be wrong. The germline CDR1 and CDR2 sequences are SGHDT and YYEEEE. This CDR3 comprises 13 residues. The CDR3 loop reads CASSRLNSYEQYF. CDR3 coding DNA: TGTGCCAGCAGCCGCTTAAACTCCTACGAGCAGTACTTC.

CDR3 loop: CSGRGGGETQYF. The CDR3 DNA is TGCAGTGGGAGGGGGGGTGGAGAGACCCAGTACTTC. The chain is built from TRBV20-1 and TRBJ2-5, with D possibly TRBD2 on 7 matching bases. Between the trimmed V and J ends, which lost 7 bases and 4 bases, there was a span of 13 bases. The CDR3 consists of 12 residues. Germline V gene data show CDR1 as DFQATT and CDR2 as SNEGSKA (reference sequence).

The chain is built from TRBV20-1 and TRBJ2-3; D is tentatively TRBD1 or TRBD2 (5 bases each). V lost 5 bases to trimming and J lost 5 bases, with 20 bases between them. Germline V gives CDR1 DFQATT, CDR2 SNEGSKA (reference sequence). The CDR3 has 15 amino acids. The CDR3 DNA reads TGCAGTGCTCCCCGGGGCCCGGACCCTATAGATACGCAGTATTTT. Protein: CSAPRGPDPIDTQYF.

The rearrangement joins TRBV20-1 to TRBJ2-4; D is unresolved. CDR1 is DFQATT and CDR2 is SNEGSKA in the germline V gene (reference sequence). The V gene lost 6 bases and the J gene lost 6 bases, with 15 bases spanning the gap. This CDR3 has 13 amino acids. CDR3 sequence reads: CSAVGPGVNIQYF. The CDR3 nucleotides read TGCAGTGCAGTCGGCCCTGGGGTAAACATTCAGTACTTC.

This clonotype was recorded at least ten times. The gene calls are TRBV7-3 and TRBJ2-1; 7 nucleotides line up with TRBD2. The CDR3 loop spans 17 amino acids. In germline, CDR1 is SGHTA, CDR2 FQGTGA. Trimming at V came to 4 bases and at J to 3 bases, leaving 12 bases not matched to a gene. The CDR3 spells CASSWKVGGSDYNEQFF. Written as DNA, the CDR3 is TGTGCCAGCAGCTGGAAAGTGGGGGGGTCCGACTACAATGAGCAGTTCTTC.

The chain employs TRBV6-5 and TRBJ1-1, with D uncertain. CDR1 MNHEY and CDR2 SVGAGI come from the germline V gene. Trimming removed 2 bases from V and 4 bases from J, with 11 bases in between. This CDR3 is 14 amino acids long. The CDR3 bases are TGTGCCAGCAGTTACGATCTAAGGTCCACTGAAGCTTTCTTT. This codes for CASSYDLRSTEAFF.

This clonotype occurred many times. A read error may be the cause here, since a much bigger clone is one base away. The rearrangement uses TRBV15 and TRBJ2-1; no reliable D call. The tail of the sequence fits TRBJ2-7 better, so the J call may be wrong. This CDR3 has 15 amino acids. The V gene's germline CDR1 is LNHNV and CDR2 YYDKDF (reference sequence). CDR3 in amino acids: CATSRDAVRYNEQYF. The CDR3 region has the DNA TGTGCCACCAGCAGAGACGCGGTGAGATACAATGAGCAGTACTTC.

This clonotype was seen once. Germline is not matched at one junction end, which may reflect a read error. The chain carries TRBV11-2 and TRBJ2-3; 9 nucleotides align to TRBD2. Germline V lookup: CDR1 SGHAT, CDR2 FQNNGV. The CDR3 sequence is 16 residues long. The DNA of the CDR3 is TGTGCCAACAGCTTAGATCAGGCGGGGGGGCTGAATACGCAGTATTTT. The encoded protein is CANSLDQAGGLNTQYF.

This clonotype was counted only a few times. This rearrangement joins TRBV18 to TRBJ1-1; D possibly corresponds to TRBD1 (5 bases). Germline CDR1 KGHSH, CDR2 LQKENI. There are 15 residues in the CDR3. The germline V and J ends were trimmed by 6 bases and 0 bases, with 14 bases remaining between them. The CDR3 region is CASSGSGGMNTEAFF. The CDR3 nucleotides are TGTGCCAGCTCGGGAAGTGGGGGAATGAACACTGAAGCTTTCTTT. Filled out from reference TRBV18 and TRBJ1-1, the complete variable domain reads NAGVMQNPRHLVRRRGQEARLRCSPMKGHSHVYWYRQLPEEGLKFMVYLQKENIIDESGMPKERFSAEFPKEGPSILRIQQVVRGDSAAYFCASSGSGGMNTEAFFGQGTRLTVV.

The chain couples TRBV6-2 or TRBV6-3 to TRBJ1-5; D ambiguous. V was trimmed by 1 base and J by 4 bases, leaving 5 bases between them. The germline gives CDR1 MNHEY, CDR2 SVGEGT. This CDR3 contains 13 residues. The CDR3 DNA is TGTGCCAGCAGTTACTTCAAGAATCAGCCCCAGCATTTT. This translates into CASSYFKNQPQHF.

This clonotype was observed a handful of times. The chain carries TRBV20-1 and TRBJ2-1, with TRBD2 identical over 8 bases. Germline V gene lookup returns CDR1 DFQATT and CDR2 SNEGSKA (reference sequence). The ends lost 6 bases at V and 4 bases at J; junction bases unmatched: 5. The length of the CDR3 is 13 residues. CDR3 region: CSAREAGYNEQFF. CDR3 DNA sequence: TGCAGTGCGCGGGAGGCGGGGTACAATGAGCAGTTCTTC.

The V and J genes are TRBV6-1 and TRBJ2-1; TRBD2 agrees at 7 bases. The DNA end lines up better with TRBJ2-7; the J call may be wrong. Per germline, CDR1 MNHNS and CDR2 SASEGT. This CDR3 spans 13 amino acids. CDR3: CASKGLGYNEQYF. The CDR3 DNA follows: TGTGCCAGCAAAGGACTAGGCTACAATGAGCAGTACTTC.

The V and J genes are TRBV29-1 and TRBJ1-1; no clear D. The CDR3 is 14 amino acids. V was cut by 4 bases and J by 6 bases, with 18 bases left in between. CDR1 and CDR2 (germline): SQVTM, ANQGSEA. CDR3 sequence: CSVARSGGFPEAFF. The CDR3 DNA follows: TGCAGCGTTGCCAGGTCAGGCGGATTCCCTGAAGCTTTCTTT.

With regard to this clonotype: A read error is possible here, since a much larger clone lies one base away. This rearrangement joins TRBV6-6 to TRBJ2-2; 7 bases line up with TRBD2. Looked up from germline, CDR1 is MNHNY and CDR2 is SVGAGI (reference sequence). There are 11 residues in the CDR3. CDR3 in amino acids: CASTWGGGLFF. CDR3 nucleotide sequence: TGTGCCAGCACTTGGGGCGGGGGGCTGTTTTTT.

A few counts support this clonotype. The V call is TRBV20-1, the J call TRBJ2-7; a possible D gene is TRBD1 (5 bases). The DNA matches TRBJ2-4 better at its end, which makes the J call doubtful. Per the germline V gene, CDR1 is DFQATT and CDR2 is SNEGSKA (reference sequence). The CDR3 is 14 amino acids. CDR3 nucleotide sequence: TGCAGTGCTAGTGGCTCCCCCAGGGTTAACATTCAGTACTTC. Its translation: CSASGSPRVNIQYF.

The chain is built from TRBV27 and TRBJ1-2; 8 bases match TRBD1. After removal of 5 bases from V and 4 bases from J, the junction contained 15 bases not matched to a gene. The CDR3 sequence is 17 residues long. Germline values: CDR1 MNHEY, CDR2 SMNVEV (reference sequence). The CDR3 sequence is CASSPRATGQEPYGYTF. DNA for the CDR3: TGTGCCAGCAGTCCGAGAGCGACGGGACAGGAGCCCTATGGCTACACCTTC.

The CDR3 spells CASSSANNEQYF. The DNA for the CDR3 is TGTGCCAGCAGCAGCGCTAACAATGAGCAGTACTTC. The chain has TRBV28 and TRBJ2-7, with D uncertain. The CDR3 runs to 12 residues. Trimming took off 6 bases at V and 7 bases at J, with 13 bases between the two ends. Germline V gene data show CDR1 as MDHEN and CDR2 as SYDVKM.

The chain links TRBV12-3 or TRBV12-4 to TRBJ2-3; no clear D gene. This CDR3 has 14 amino acids. The V gene lost 3 bases and the J gene lost 4 bases, with 11 bases spanning the gap. DNA of the CDR3: TGTGCCAGCAGTTTGCTAGAGAGCGCAGATACGCAGTATTTT. This codes for CASSLLESADTQYF.

V usage is TRBV4-1 and J usage is TRBJ1-2, with a possible D match to TRBD1 (5 bases). CDR3 length: 16 amino acids. V was pared by 1 base and J by 4 bases, with 16 bases between. Germline CDR1 reads MGHRA; CDR2 reads YSYEKL. The CDR3 coding sequence is TGCGCCAGCAGCCAAGCTGGGACCCTGAGGGGCTATGGCTACACCTTC. It codes for CASSQAGTLRGYGYTF.

The chain joins TRBV4-2 to TRBJ2-5; 7 positions match TRBD2. The CDR3 contains 16 residues. Germline values: CDR1 LGHNA, CDR2 YNFKEQ. V was pared by 1 base and J by 1 base, with 6 bases of the junction left unmatched. As DNA, the CDR3 is TGTGCCAGCAGCCAAGCCGGCGGGAGTGGCCAAGAGACCCAGTACTTC. Amino acids: CASSQAGGSGQETQYF.